One T cell receptor beta chain is described in this entry. Its antigen is as yet unknown. Via 5' RACE with UMI labels, TRB cDNA libraries were prepared. TCRdb reprocessed the 5' RACE reads; each CDR3 protein has one entry and no DNA is given. This sample lists tens of thousands of distinct CDR3 sequences; its ten largest clones have less than 0.65%. In germline, CDR1 is MGHRA, CDR2 YSYEKL. This CDR3 comprises 13 residues. The record originates from a study of CXCR3-negative and CXCR3-positive naive CD8 T cells. Overall study results and limits: Against CXCR3-negative naive cells, CXCR3-positive naive cells showed more hydrophobic TRB CDR3s. Because surface CD5 did not distinguish the naive subsets, TCR strength was inferred from TRB CDR3 properties. Memory cells diverged, while naive CXCR3-positive and CXCR3-negative cells had similar TRBV-TRBJ usage.

Sequencing used naive CXCR3+ CD8+ T cells from blood. Subset noted: CD45RO-CCR7+CD27+CD95- naive CD8+ T cells expressing CXCR3 (TNR3+). The clonotype was recovered from a human donor in good health. Some clones in this sample may be carry-over from other donors' samples. The V and J genes are TRBV4-1 and TRBJ2-7; TCRdb's D call of TRBD2 is untestable without DNA. CDR3 residues: CASSPPKEGDLTF.